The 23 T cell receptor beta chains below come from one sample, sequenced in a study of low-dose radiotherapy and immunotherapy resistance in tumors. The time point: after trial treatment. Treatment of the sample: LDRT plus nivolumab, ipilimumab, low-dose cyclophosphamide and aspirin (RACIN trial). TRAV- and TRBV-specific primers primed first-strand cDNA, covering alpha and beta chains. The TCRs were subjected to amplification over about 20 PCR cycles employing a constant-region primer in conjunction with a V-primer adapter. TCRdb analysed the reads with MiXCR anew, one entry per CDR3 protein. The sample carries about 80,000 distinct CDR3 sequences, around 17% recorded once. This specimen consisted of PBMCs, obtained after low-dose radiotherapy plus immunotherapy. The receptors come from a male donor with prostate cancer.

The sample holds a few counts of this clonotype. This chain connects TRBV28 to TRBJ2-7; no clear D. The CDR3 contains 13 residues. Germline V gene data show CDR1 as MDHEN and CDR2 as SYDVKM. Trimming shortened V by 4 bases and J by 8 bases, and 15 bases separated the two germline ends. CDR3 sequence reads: CASSSPRIPQQYF. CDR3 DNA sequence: TGTGCCAGCAGTTCACCGCGAATCCCCCAGCAGTACTTC.

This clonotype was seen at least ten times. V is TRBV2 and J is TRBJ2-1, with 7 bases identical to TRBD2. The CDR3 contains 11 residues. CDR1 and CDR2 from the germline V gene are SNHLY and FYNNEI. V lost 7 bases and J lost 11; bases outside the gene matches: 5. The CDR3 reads CASNRDYKQFF. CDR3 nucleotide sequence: TGTGCCAGCAACCGGGACTACAAGCAGTTCTTC.

The CDR3 coding sequence is TGTGCCAGCAGTCAAGGCTCCGTGGAGCCCCAGCATTTT. This sequence encodes CASSQGSVEPQHF. The chain uses TRBV6-2 or TRBV6-3 and TRBJ1-5; D unresolved. This CDR3 is 13 amino acids long. V was trimmed by 5 bases and J by 8 bases, leaving 13 bases between them. CDR1 is MNHEY, CDR2 SVGEGT, per germline.

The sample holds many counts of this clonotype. The CDR3 DNA sequence: TGTGCCAGCAGCCCATTGGCGGGACTCACCGGGGAGCTGTTTTTT. Encoded protein: CASSPLAGLTGELFF. The chain joins TRBV4-2 to TRBJ2-2, with D tentatively TRBD2 (6 bases). The V and J ends lost 4 bases and 4 bases respectively, with 13 bases between them. This CDR3 contains 15 residues. The germline CDR1 and CDR2 sequences are LGHNA and YNFKEQ.

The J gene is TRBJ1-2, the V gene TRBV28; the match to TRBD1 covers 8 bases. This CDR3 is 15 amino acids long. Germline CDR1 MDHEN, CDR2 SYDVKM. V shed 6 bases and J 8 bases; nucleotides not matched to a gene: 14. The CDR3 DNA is TGTGCCAGCAGGGGCCCGGGACAGGAGGATGGCGGCTACACCTTC. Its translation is CASRGPGQEDGGYTF.

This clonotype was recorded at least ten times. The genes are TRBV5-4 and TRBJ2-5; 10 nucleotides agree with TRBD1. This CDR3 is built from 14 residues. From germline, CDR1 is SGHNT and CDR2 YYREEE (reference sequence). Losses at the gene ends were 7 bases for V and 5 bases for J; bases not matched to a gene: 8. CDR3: CASSDRGRVETQYF. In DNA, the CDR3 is TGTGCCAGCTCCGACAGGGGGCGCGTGGAGACCCAGTACTTC.

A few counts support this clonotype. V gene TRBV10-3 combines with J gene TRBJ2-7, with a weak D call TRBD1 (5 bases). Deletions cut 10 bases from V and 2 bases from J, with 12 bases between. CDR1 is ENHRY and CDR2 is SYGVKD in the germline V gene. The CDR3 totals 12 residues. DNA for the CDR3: TGTGCCACTACAGGTGATACCTACGAGCAGTACTTC. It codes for CATTGDTYEQYF.

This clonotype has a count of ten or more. The CDR3 nucleotides are TGTGCCAGCAGAGCCGAGACAGATACGCAGTATTTT. Its translation is CASRAETDTQYF. The gene calls are TRBV2 and TRBJ2-3; D remains unclear. The CDR3 runs 12 residues. Germline assignment: CDR1 SNHLY and CDR2 FYNNEI. V lost 6 bases and J lost 3, with 7 bases in between.

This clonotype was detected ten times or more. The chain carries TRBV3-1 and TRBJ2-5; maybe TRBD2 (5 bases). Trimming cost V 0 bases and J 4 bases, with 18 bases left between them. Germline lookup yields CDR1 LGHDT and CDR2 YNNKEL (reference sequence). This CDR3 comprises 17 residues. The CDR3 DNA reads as TGTGCCAGCAGCCAAGAGCGGGCAGGCGCCGTGAGAGAGACCCAGTACTTC. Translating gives CASSQERAGAVRETQYF.

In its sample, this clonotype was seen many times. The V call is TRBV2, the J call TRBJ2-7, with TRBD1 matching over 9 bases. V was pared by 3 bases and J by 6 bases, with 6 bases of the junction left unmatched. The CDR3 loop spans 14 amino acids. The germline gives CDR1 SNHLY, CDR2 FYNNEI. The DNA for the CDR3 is TGTGCCAGCAGTGACAGACAGGGGGTCGTCGAGCAGTACTTC. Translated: CASSDRQGVVEQYF.

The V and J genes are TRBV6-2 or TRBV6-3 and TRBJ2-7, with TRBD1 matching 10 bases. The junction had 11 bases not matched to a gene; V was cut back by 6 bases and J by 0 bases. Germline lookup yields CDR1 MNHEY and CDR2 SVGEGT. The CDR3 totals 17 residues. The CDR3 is CASSRGQGGSYSYEQYF. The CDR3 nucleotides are TGTGCCAGCAGCCGAGGACAGGGGGGCTCTTACTCCTACGAGCAGTACTTC.

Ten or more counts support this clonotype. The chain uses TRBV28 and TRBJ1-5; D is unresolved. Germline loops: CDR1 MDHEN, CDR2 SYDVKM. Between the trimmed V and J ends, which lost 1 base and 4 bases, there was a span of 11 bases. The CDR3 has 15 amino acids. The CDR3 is CASSLFGLGNQPQHF. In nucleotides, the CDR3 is TGTGCCAGCAGTTTATTCGGACTGGGGAATCAGCCCCAGCATTTT.

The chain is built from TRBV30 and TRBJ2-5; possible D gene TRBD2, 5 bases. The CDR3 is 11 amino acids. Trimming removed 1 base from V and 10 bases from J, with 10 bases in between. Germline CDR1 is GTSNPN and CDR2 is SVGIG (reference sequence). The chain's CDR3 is CAWSADGSQYF. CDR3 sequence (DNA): TGTGCCTGGAGTGCCGATGGGAGCCAGTACTTC.

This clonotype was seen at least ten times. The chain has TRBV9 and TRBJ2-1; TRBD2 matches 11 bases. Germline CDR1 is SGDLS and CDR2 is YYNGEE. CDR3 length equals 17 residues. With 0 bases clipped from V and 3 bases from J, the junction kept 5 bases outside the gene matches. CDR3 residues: CASSVVASGRNYNEQFF. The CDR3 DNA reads TGTGCCAGCAGCGTAGTTGCTAGCGGGAGGAACTACAATGAGCAGTTCTTC.

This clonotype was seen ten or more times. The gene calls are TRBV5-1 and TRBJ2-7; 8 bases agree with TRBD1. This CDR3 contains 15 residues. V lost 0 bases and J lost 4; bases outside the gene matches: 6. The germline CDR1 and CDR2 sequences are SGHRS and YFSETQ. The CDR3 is CASSLETGARYEQYF. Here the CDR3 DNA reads TGCGCCAGCAGCTTGGAGACAGGGGCGCGGTACGAGCAGTACTTC.

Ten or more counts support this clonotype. The CDR3 spells CASSNRETQYF. The CDR3, as DNA: TGTGCCAGTAGTAATCGAGAGACCCAGTACTTC. The chain has TRBV19 and TRBJ2-5, with no clear D. The CDR3 length is 11 residues. Germline V lookup: CDR1 LNHDA, CDR2 SQIVND (reference sequence). Trimming cost V 4 bases and J 4 bases, with 4 bases left between them. The full variable domain, in which reference TRBV19 and TRBJ2-5 provide the parts outside the CDR3, is DGGITQSPKYLFRKEGQNVTLSCEQNLNHDAMYWYRQDPGQGLRLIYYSQIVNDFQKGDIAEGYSVSREKKESFPLTVTSAQKNPTAFYLCASSNRETQYFGPGTRLLVL.

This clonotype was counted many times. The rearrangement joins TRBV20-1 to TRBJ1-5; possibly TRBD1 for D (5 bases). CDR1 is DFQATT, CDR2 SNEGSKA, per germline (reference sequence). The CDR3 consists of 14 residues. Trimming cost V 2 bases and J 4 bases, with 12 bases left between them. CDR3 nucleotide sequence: TGCAGTGCTAGAAGGGACCGACAAAATCAGCCCCAGCATTTT. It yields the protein CSARRDRQNQPQHF.

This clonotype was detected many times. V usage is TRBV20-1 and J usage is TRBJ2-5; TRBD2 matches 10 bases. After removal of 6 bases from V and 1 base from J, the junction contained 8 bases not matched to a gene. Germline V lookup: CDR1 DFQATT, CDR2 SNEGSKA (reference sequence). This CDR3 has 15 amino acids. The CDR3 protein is CSAALAGDPQETQYF. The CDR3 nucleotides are TGCAGTGCCGCGCTAGCGGGAGACCCCCAAGAGACCCAGTACTTC.

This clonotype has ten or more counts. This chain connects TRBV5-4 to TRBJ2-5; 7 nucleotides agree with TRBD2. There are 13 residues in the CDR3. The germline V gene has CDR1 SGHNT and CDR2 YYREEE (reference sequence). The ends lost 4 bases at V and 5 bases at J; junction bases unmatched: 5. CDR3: CASSRGSGETQYF. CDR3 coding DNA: TGTGCCAGCAGCCGAGGTAGCGGGGAGACCCAGTACTTC. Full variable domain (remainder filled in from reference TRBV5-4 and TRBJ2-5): ETGVTQSPTHLIKTRGQQVTLRCSSQSGHNTVSWYQQALGQGPQFIFQYYREEENGRGNFPPRFSGLQFPNYSSELNVNALELDDSALYLCASSRGSGETQYFGPGTRLLVL.

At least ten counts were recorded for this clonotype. The CDR3 reads CASSPIRTGGQTQYF. The CDR3 DNA reads TGTGCCAGCTCACCAATCCGGACAGGGGGACAGACCCAGTACTTC. The chain is built from TRBV18 and TRBJ2-5; the match to TRBD1 covers 10 bases. Germline values: CDR1 KGHSH, CDR2 LQKENI. The CDR3 covers 15 residues. V was pared by 2 bases and J by 6 bases, with 6 bases of the junction left unmatched.

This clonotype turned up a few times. The CDR3 here is CAIARKVQETQYF. DNA for the CDR3: TGTGCCATCGCCCGAAAGGTTCAAGAGACCCAGTACTTC. The chain links TRBV10-3 to TRBJ2-5, with no clear D. CDR3 length: 13 residues. CDR1 ENHRY and CDR2 SYGVKD come from the germline V gene. Trimming removed 8 bases at V and 2 bases at J, with 12 bases between.

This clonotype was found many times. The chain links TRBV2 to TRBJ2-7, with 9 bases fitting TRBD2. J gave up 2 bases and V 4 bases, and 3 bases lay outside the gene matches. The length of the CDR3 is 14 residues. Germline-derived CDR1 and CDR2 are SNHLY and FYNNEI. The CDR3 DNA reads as TGTGCCAGCAGTGCTCGACTAGCGGCCTACGAGCAGTACTTC. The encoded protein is CASSARLAAYEQYF. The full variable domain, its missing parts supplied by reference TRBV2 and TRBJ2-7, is EPEVTQTPSHQVTQMGQEVILRCVPISNHLYFYWYRQILGQKVEFLVSFYNNEISEKSEIFDDQFSVERPDGSNFTLKIRSTKLEDSAMYFCASSARLAAYEQYFGPGTRLTVT.

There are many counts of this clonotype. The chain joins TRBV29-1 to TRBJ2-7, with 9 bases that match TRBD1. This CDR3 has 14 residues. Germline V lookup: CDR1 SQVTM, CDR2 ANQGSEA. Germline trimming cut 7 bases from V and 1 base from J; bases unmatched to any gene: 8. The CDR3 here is CSAGQGSPSYEQYF. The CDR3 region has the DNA TGCAGCGCAGGACAGGGGAGTCCTTCCTACGAGCAGTACTTC.